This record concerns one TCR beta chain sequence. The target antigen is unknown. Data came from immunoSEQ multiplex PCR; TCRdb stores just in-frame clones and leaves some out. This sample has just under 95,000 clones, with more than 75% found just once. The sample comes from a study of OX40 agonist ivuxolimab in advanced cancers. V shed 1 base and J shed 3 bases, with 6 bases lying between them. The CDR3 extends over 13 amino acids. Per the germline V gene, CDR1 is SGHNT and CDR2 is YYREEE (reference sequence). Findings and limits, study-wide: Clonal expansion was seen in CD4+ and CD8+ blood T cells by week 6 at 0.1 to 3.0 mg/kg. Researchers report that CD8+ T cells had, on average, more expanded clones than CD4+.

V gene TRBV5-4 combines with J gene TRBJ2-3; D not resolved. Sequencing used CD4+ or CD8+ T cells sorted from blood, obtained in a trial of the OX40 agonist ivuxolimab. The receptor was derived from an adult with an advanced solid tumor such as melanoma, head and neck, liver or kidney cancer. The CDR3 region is CASSLKGTDTQYF. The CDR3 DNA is TGTGCCAGCAGCTTGAAGGGAACAGATACGCAGTATTTT.